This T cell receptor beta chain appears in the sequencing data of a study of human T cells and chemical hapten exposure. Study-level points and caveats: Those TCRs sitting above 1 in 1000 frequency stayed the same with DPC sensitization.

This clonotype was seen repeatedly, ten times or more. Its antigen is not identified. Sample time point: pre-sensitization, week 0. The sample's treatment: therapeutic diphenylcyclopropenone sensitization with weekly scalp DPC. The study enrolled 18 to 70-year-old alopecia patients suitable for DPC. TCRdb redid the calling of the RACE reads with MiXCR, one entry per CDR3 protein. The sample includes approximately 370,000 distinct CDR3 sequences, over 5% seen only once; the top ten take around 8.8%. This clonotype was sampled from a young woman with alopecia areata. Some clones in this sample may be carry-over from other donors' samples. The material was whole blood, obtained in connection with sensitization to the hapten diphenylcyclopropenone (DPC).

DNA for the CDR3: TGTGCTAGTGGTTTGGTCCCATCGGGACAGGGAAATTCACCCCTCCACTTT. It codes for CASGLVPSGQGNSPLHF. The chain carries TRBV12-5 and TRBJ1-6; 9 nucleotides match TRBD1. Trimming took 0 bases from V and 7 from J; bases not matched to a gene: 7. Per germline, CDR1 LGHNT and CDR2 FRNRAP. This CDR3 is built from 17 residues.